This TCR beta chain was captured in a study of shared clonotypes between healthy human individuals. Background on the study: Aged between 18 and 49, the donors were a couple of women and a few men. Overall study results and limits: Genetic and exposure-history diversity was limited by the few donors.

Only in-frame clones appear in the TCRdb table, and some are missing; sequencing was by immunoSEQ multiplex PCR. Of hundreds of thousands of clones in the sample, approximately 96% are singletons; the top ten hold approximately 0.11%. The naive CD8 population came from CD45RO-negative cells selected for CCR7, without terminally differentiated effector memory CD45RA+ cells. The CDR3 totals 16 residues. J lost 8 bases, V lost 5 bases, and 14 bases had no gene match. Looked up from germline, CDR1 is LNHDA and CDR2 is SQIVND (reference sequence). This clone was counted once. The antigen remains undetermined.

What was sequenced was naive CD8+ T cells sorted from blood. The sequence was obtained from a woman aged 30 to 39 in good health. The chain uses TRBV19 and TRBJ2-2; 7 bases are a match to TRBD1. CDR3 in amino acids: CASSLPGQSLLGELFF. CDR3 DNA sequence: TGTGCCAGTAGTTTACCGGGACAGAGTTTGCTTGGGGAGCTGTTTTTT.